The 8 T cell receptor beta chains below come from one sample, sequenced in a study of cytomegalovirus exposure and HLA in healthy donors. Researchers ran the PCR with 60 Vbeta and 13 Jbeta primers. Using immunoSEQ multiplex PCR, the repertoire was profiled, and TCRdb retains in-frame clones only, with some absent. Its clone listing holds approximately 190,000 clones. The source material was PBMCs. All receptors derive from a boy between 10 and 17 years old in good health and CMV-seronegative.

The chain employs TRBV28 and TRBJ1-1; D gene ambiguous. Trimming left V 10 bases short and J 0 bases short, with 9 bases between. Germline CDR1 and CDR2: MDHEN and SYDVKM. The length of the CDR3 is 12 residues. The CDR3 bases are TGTGCCACTAAAGAGGTGAACACTGAAGCTTTCTTT. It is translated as CATKEVNTEAFF.

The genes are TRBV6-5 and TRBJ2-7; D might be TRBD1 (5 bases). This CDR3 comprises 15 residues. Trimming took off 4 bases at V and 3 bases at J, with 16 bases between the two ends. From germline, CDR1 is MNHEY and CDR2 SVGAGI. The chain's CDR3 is CASSLSQGNVYEQYF. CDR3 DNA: TGTGCCAGCAGTTTAAGTCAGGGAAACGTCTACGAGCAGTACTTC.

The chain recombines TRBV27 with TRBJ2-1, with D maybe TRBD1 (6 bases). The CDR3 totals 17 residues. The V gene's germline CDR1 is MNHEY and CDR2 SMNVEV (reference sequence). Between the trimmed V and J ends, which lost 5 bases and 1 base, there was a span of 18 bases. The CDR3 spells CASSTPQGSFSYNEQFF. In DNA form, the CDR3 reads TGTGCCAGCAGTACCCCCCAGGGGTCCTTTTCCTACAATGAGCAGTTCTTC.

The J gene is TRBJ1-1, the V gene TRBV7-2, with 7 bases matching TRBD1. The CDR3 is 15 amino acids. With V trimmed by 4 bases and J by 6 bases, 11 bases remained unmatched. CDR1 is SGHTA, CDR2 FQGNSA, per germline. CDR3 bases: TGTGCCAGCAGCTCCTTCGACGGGACAGTATCTGAAGCTTTCTTT. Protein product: CASSSFDGTVSEAFF.

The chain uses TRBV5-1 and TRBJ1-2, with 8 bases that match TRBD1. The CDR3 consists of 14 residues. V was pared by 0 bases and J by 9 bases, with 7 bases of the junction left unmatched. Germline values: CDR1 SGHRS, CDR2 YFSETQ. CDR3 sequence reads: CASSLDDRGGSYTF. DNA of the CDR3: TGCGCCAGCAGCTTGGACGACAGGGGAGGAAGCTACACCTTC. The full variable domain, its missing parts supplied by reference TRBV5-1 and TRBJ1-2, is KAGVTQTPRYLIKTRGQQVTLSCSPISGHRSVSWYQQTPGQGLQFLFEYFSETQRNKGNFPGRFSGRQFSNSRSEMNVSTLELGDSALYLCASSLDDRGGSYTFGSGTRLTVV.

The CDR3 sequence is CASSAGGESPLHF. The CDR3 DNA reads as TGTGCCAGCAGTGCCGGGGGGGAATCACCCCTCCACTTT. The chain recombines TRBV2 with TRBJ1-6, with D possibly matching TRBD1 (5 bases). This CDR3 spans 13 amino acids. V was shortened by 4 bases and J by 10 bases, with 11 bases between the two germline ends. The V gene's germline CDR1 is SNHLY and CDR2 FYNNEI.

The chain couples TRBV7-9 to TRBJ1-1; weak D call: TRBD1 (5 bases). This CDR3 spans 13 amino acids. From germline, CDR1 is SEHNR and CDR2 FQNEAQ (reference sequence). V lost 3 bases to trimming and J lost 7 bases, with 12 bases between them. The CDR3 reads CASSLSSGVEAFF. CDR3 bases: TGTGCCAGCAGCTTGAGCTCGGGGGTTGAAGCTTTCTTT.

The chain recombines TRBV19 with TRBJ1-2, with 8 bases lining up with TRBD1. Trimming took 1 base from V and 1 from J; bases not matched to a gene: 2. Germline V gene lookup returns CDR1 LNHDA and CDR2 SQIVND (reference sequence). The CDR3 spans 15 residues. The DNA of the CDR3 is TGTGCCAGTAGTATAGGGACAGGGATTAACTATGGCTACACCTTC. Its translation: CASSIGTGINYGYTF.